A single sample gave rise to the 2 T cell receptor beta chains below, sequenced in a study of T cell changes during pregnancy in multiple sclerosis. Measured with immunoSEQ multiplex PCR; TCRdb has only the in-frame clones, and not every one. The repertoire holds about 85,000 clones, with approximately 90% as singletons. Specimen: peripheral blood, collected in the first trimester of pregnancy. The receptors originated from a female donor with multiple sclerosis, enrolled in a pregnancy study.

This chain uses TRBV9 with TRBJ2-3; maybe TRBD2 (6 bases). This CDR3 has 16 amino acids. From germline, CDR1 is SGDLS and CDR2 YYNGEE. V lost 0 bases and J lost 0, with 11 bases in between. The CDR3, as DNA: TGTGCCAGCAGCGTAGGTAAGGGGACTAGCACAGATACGCAGTATTTT. Encoded protein: CASSVGKGTSTDTQYF.

J is TRBJ1-1 and V is TRBV20-1; D uncertain. This CDR3 comprises 11 residues. Deletions cut 2 bases from V and 1 base from J, with 2 bases between. Germline assignment: CDR1 DFQATT and CDR2 SNEGSKA (reference sequence). CDR3 nucleotides: TGCAGTGCTAGACGGAACACTGAAGCTTTCTTT. This gives the protein CSARRNTEAFF.